This T cell receptor (beta chain) came from a study of Ad26.COV2.S vaccination and SARS-CoV-2 variants (dated by TCRdb to the early 2020s). About the investigation overall: Donors in the vaccine arm were drawn from COV1001, a multicentre, randomized, double-blind, placebo-controlled phase I-IIa trial testing Ad26.COV2.S in healthy adults. Ad26.COV2.S was given intramuscularly at 5x10^10 or 1x10^11 viral particles, as a single shot or as two shots 56 days apart. Sequencing of the TCRbeta repertoire served to evaluate the specificity and breadth of SARS-CoV-2-reactive T cell receptors following Ad26.COV2.S vaccination. The TCR-sequenced set comprised about 32 samples: 19 Ad26.COV2.S vaccine recipients, 5 placebo recipients and 8 SARS-CoV-2 convalescent individuals. Participants in the trial were split at random into five groups of five each, receiving low-dose or high-dose Ad26.COV2.S once or twice, or else placebo on both occasions. Throughout the experiments and outcome assessment, investigators stayed blinded to trial group allocation.

Findings and caveats that apply to the study as a whole: After vaccination, spike-specific CD8+ and CD4+ T cell responses were reported to show substantial breadth. Vaccine and placebo recipients had similar non-spike TCR breadth, a finding consistent with the vaccine containing only spike. Higher spike-specific TCR breadth was observed in Ad26.COV2.S recipients than in placebo recipients (P = 0.0014). The authors noted that total T cell responses may have been underestimated by the TCR breadth and depth analyses. The study was not powered to compare responses between vaccine doses or regimens.

TCRbeta CDR3 regions were sequenced with the immunoSEQ Assay. After extraction, genomic DNA underwent amplification by bias-controlled multiplex PCR, followed by high-throughput sequencing. As for the authors' bioinformatics: Collapsing and filtering of sequences were performed to quantify the absolute abundance of each unique TCRbeta CDR3 region. T cell fraction was estimated by normalization of TCRbeta template counts to usable DNA, with usable DNA being measured through amplification of reference genes present in all nucleated cells. Repertoire TCRs were annotated as SARS-CoV-2-specific when V gene, CDR3 amino acid sequence and J gene were exactly matched to a known reactive TCR set. MIRA supplied the reference SARS-CoV-2 TCR set, which was filtered for enrichment in COVID-19-positive ImmuneCODE repertoires so that public or cross-reactive TCRs were removed. Based on the MIRA antigens, annotated TCRs were further analysed at the level of specific ORF or position within ORF. Breadth was defined as annotated unique rearrangements over total unique productive rearrangements; depth was the summed frequency of those rearrangements. TCR breadth was compared between groups using two-sided Wilcoxon rank-sum tests. Imported from immuneACCESS, the table was reduced by TCRdb to in-frame sequences with V and J called. These copies leave out some clones; in studies compared against another copy, an unresolved V gene accounts for under half, and the cause of the remainder is not known. V and J calls and clone size follow that table, whereas D and trimming were derived from the DNA. The table for this sample lists about 350,000 clones; about 88% of them were counted only once. Clones ranked in the top ten supply over 8.5% of the sample.

As for this clone: Its antigen is unknown. Per-nucleotide qualities are absent, and no much larger clonotype sits a single base away.

The germline V gene yields SGHDT for CDR1 and YYEEEE for CDR2. V is clipped by 0 bases and J by 4 bases, and the sequence between their germline boundaries is 14 bases long. Spanning cysteine to phenylalanine, the CDR3 consists of 16 amino acids. Solely the CDR3 DNA is kept, with 48 bases framed from the first base. What this sample's treatment or condition label stands for: around 19 received Ad26.COV2.S at low or high dose, single or two shots; five or six received placebo; per-sample allocation not given. For vaccine and placebo recipients, the sequenced repertoires came from samples collected on day 63 after the first injection. In Cohort 1b, around 25 adults aged 18-55 years were enrolled at a single site in Boston, USA, between 29 July and 7 August 2020. Ad26.COV2.S was a replication-incompetent adenovirus type 26 vector that expressed a prefusion-stabilized SARS-CoV-2 spike protein derived from the original Wuhan strain.

Recombination joined TRBV5-6 with TRBJ1-3; the D gene is unclear. The sample in question was peripheral blood, obtained in a trial of Ad26.COV2.S vaccine versus placebo. This clonotype was obtained from a person aged 18-65 years who received the Ad26.COV2.S COVID-19 vaccine or a placebo. The nucleotide sequence is TGTGCCAGCAGCTTGGTTTGGGATTCGGCCGGAAACACCATATATTTT. Translation gives CASSLVWDSAGNTIYF.